Listed below are T cell receptor beta chains from one sample, sequenced in a study of T cell changes during pregnancy in multiple sclerosis. Only in-frame clones appear in the TCRdb table, and some are missing; sequencing was by immunoSEQ multiplex PCR. The sample carries just under 65,000 clones, around 97% recorded once. Sequencing was performed on CD8+ T cells from peripheral blood mononuclear cells, taken after pregnancy. The receptors come from a female donor with multiple sclerosis, enrolled in a pregnancy study. Each CDR3 is given with its conserved first and last residue. Each record gives: D gene, J gene, clone size, V gene, CDR3 DNA, CDR3 protein. D genes are given only for firm matches. Size is stated for part of the rows, as once, few or many counts, or as a class when the clone is expanded.

TRBD1 TRBJ2-3 NA TRBV7-8 TGTGCCAGCAGCTTAGCGCCGACAGGGGACACAGATACGCAGTATTTT CASSLAPTGDTDTQYF
TRBD2 TRBJ2-1 NA TRBV29-1 TGCAGCGTGGGACACATAGCGGGAGAGACGGATGAGCAGTTCTTC CSVGHIAGETDEQFF
TRBD1 TRBJ2-7 NA TRBV5-1 TGCGCCAGCAGCTGGATCGGCAGGGGGTACGAGCAGTACTTC CASSWIGRGYEQYF
NA TRBJ2-1 NA TRBV7-8 TGTGCCACCCACAGGGGACTAGGAGTAGGAGAGCAGTTCTTC CATHRGLGVGEQFF
NA TRBJ1-2 once TRBV27 TGTGCCAGCAGTCAGGCAGGCTATGGCTACACCTTC CASSQAGYGYTF
NA TRBJ2-1 once TRBV18 TGTGCCAGCTCGTCGGGGACTTACAATGAGCAGTTCTTC CASSSGTYNEQFF
NA TRBJ2-7 NA TRBV11-2 TGTGCCAGCAGCCCAGGCCCCCATATCGAGCAGTACTTC CASSPGPHIEQYF
NA TRBJ1-1 few TRBV19 TGTGCCAGTAGTATATCCCCCTTTGAAGCTTTCTTT CASSISPFEAFF
TRBD1 TRBJ2-1 NA TRBV30 TGTGCCTGGAGCCCGACAGGGAAAATCTACAATGAGCAGTTCTTC CAWSPTGKIYNEQFF
TRBD1 TRBJ2-6 NA TRBV5-5 TGTGCCAGCAGCTTGCGACAGGGGTCGGCTCTCCACTCTGGGGCCAACGTCCTGACTTTC CASSLRQGSALHSGANVLTF
TRBD2 TRBJ2-1 NA TRBV2 TGTGCCAGCAGTGAAGGTCGGGAGGTCAATGAGCAGTTCTTC CASSEGREVNEQFF
NA TRBJ2-1 NA TRBV19 TGTGCCAGTAGTATATGGAGGATTGAAAACAATGAGCAGTTCTTC CASSIWRIENNEQFF
NA TRBJ2-1 NA TRBV4-2 TGTGCCAGCAGCCGGAGCGCCGACAATGAGCAGTTCTTC CASSRSADNEQFF
TRBD2 TRBJ2-5 NA TRBV5-1 TGCGCCAGCAGCTCTAGCGGGTTATTAGAGACCCAGTACTTC CASSSSGLLETQYF
NA TRBJ2-2 NA TRBV4-3 TGCGCCAGCAGCCAAGATCGGCCAGCAGGGGGGACCGGGGAGCTGTTTTTT CASSQDRPAGGTGELFF
NA TRBJ1-1 NA TRBV13 TGTGCCAGCAGCCTACCGGACCGACTAGGCGCTGAAGCTTTCTTT CASSLPDRLGAEAFF
TRBD2 TRBJ2-1 NA TRBV2 TGTGCCAGCAGTGAAGGGGGACTACGAGAAAATTACAATGAGCAGTTCTTC CASSEGGLRENYNEQFF
TRBD1 TRBJ1-2 NA TRBV2 TGTGCCAGCTTGACAGGGGGCCATGGCTACACCTTC CASLTGGHGYTF
TRBD1 TRBJ2-1 NA TRBV19 TGTGCCAGTAGTATGGGGGACAGGGGACGTATCGAGCAGTTCTTC CASSMGDRGRIEQFF
TRBD1 TRBJ1-1 NA TRBV9 TGTGCCAGCAGCGTAGTCAGGGGGACCACTGAAGCTTTCTTT CASSVVRGTTEAFF
NA TRBJ2-1 NA TRBV2 TGTGCCAGCAGTGATCCCCAGCAGGGCAACAATGAGCAGTTCTTC CASSDPQQGNNEQFF
TRBD1 TRBJ2-3 NA TRBV2 TGTGCCAGACAGGGGGCGTTACTCACAGATACGCAGTATTTT CARQGALLTDTQYF
NA TRBJ1-1 NA TRBV19 TGTGCCAGTAGAGCAGGGTTCACTGAAGCTTTCTTT CASRAGFTEAFF
TRBD2 TRBJ2-1 NA TRBV6-5 TGTGCCAGCAGTTATGGGACTAGCTCAAATGAGCAGTTCTTC CASSYGTSSNEQFF
NA TRBJ2-2 NA TRBV28 TGTGCCAGCAGCTCCCCCATAGAGAGGGGGACCGGGGAGCTGTTTTTT CASSSPIERGTGELFF
NA TRBJ2-7 NA TRBV30 TGTGCCTGGAGTACCCCGGTAGCCAGTCCCTACGAGCAGTACTTC CAWSTPVASPYEQYF
TRBD2 TRBJ2-7 NA TRBV7-8 TGTGCCAGCAGCTTTCTAGCGGGAGGATACGAGCAGTACTTC CASSFLAGGYEQYF
TRBD2 TRBJ2-2 NA TRBV29-1 TGCAGCGTTGAGGGGCTAGCGGACTTCACCGGGGAGCTGTTTTTT CSVEGLADFTGELFF
TRBD1 TRBJ2-1 NA TRBV5-8 TGTGCCAGCAGCTTGGGTACAGGGGTCCCCTACAATGAGCAGTTCTTC CASSLGTGVPYNEQFF
NA TRBJ2-7 NA TRBV30 TGTGCCTGGAGTGTAGGAACCTCCGGGACATTCTACGAGCAGTACTTC CAWSVGTSGTFYEQYF
TRBD1 TRBJ1-5 NA TRBV27 TGTGCCAGCAGTTTTCGAGGCAGGGGGTATAGCAATCAGCCCCAGCATTTT CASSFRGRGYSNQPQHF
TRBD2 TRBJ2-5 NA TRBV2 TGTGCCAGCGTGGGCGGGAGGCGGCAAGAGACCCAGTACTTC CASVGGRRQETQYF
TRBD1 TRBJ1-1 medium-sized TRBV7-8 TGTGCCAGCAGCTTACTCCATCCTCAGGGGGGCGCTTGGACTGAAGCTTTCTTT CASSLLHPQGGAWTEAFF
NA TRBJ1-5 NA TRBV25-1 TGTGCCAGCAGTGACTTGGGGCAAAGCGATCAGCCCCAGCATTTT CASSDLGQSDQPQHF
TRBD2 TRBJ2-3 NA TRBV4-1 TGCGCCAGCAGCCAAGAAGTGCTAGCGGGGTATGAGGGTACGCAGTATTTT CASSQEVLAGYEGTQYF
NA TRBJ2-5 NA TRBV28 TGTGCCAGCACCGGGGTATGGCAAGAGACCCAGTACTTC CASTGVWQETQYF
NA TRBJ2-3 NA TRBV2 TGTGCCAGCAGTCGGACAGCCACAGATACGCAGTATTTT CASSRTATDTQYF
NA TRBJ2-7 once TRBV28 TGTGCCAGCAGTGTAAACCCCGGAGACAGGTTCTGGTCCTACGAGCAGTACTTC CASSVNPGDRFWSYEQYF
NA TRBJ1-1 NA TRBV27 TGTGCCAGCAGTTTCCAGATGAACACTGAAGCTTTCTTT CASSFQMNTEAFF
NA TRBJ2-5 NA TRBV7-7 TGTGCTAGCAGCTCAGGGCAAGAGACCCAGTACTTC CASSSGQETQYF
NA TRBJ1-5 NA TRBV30 TGTGCCTGGAGCAGGGATAGCAATCAGCCCCAGCATTTT CAWSRDSNQPQHF
NA TRBJ1-2 once TRBV28 TGTGCCAGCAGTTTATTGGGGAGAAATGGCTACACCTTC CASSLLGRNGYTF
NA TRBJ1-1 once TRBV5-6 TGTGCCAGCAGCTACGAGGGCACTGAAGCTTTCTTT CASSYEGTEAFF
TRBD2 TRBJ2-7 NA TRBV7-9 TGTGCCAGCAGCACCCCTGGGGGGGTTGGTGAGCAGTACTTC CASSTPGGVGEQYF
NA TRBJ2-1 once TRBV5-8 TGTGCCAGCAGCTTGGAGCGAAGGTCCCGAAATGAGCAGTTCTTC CASSLERRSRNEQFF
TRBD1 TRBJ1-2 NA TRBV6-6 TGTGCCAGCAGTTACTCGGGACAGGGGACAGATGGCTACACCTTC CASSYSGQGTDGYTF
TRBD1 TRBJ2-1 NA TRBV10-3 TGTGCCATCAGTTACAGGGGCCCCACCTACAATGAGCAGTTCTTC CAISYRGPTYNEQFF
NA TRBJ2-1 NA TRBV4-3 TGCGCCAGCAGCCAAGATCTGAGTCCCCCCAATTACAATGAGCAGTTCTTC CASSQDLSPPNYNEQFF
NA TRBJ2-7 NA TRBV5-1 TGCGCCAGCAGCTTCGAGGGGGGGCCCGGCTACGAGCAGTACTTC CASSFEGGPGYEQYF
TRBD1 TRBJ2-7 NA TRBV13 TGTGCCAGCAGCCCTGGGGACAGATCCTACGAGCAGTACTTC CASSPGDRSYEQYF